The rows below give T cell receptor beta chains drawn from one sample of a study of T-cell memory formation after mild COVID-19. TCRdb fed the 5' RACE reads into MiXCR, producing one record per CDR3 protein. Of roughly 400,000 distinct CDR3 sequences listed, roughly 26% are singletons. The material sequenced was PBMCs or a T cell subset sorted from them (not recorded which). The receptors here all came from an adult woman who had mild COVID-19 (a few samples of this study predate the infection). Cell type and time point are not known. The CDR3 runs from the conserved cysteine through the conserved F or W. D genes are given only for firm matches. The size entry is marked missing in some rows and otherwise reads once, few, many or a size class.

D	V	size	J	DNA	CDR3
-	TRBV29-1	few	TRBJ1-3	TGCAGCGTTGAAGACTCTGGAAACACCATATATTTT	CSVEDSGNTIYF
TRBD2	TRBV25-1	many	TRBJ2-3	TGTGCCAGCAGCCCGACTAGCCTAGGGGGCACAGATACGCAGTATTTT	CASSPTSLGGTDTQYF
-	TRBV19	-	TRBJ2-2	TGTGCCAGTAGGTTGGGACCGGCGAACACCGGGGAGCTGTTTTTT	CASRLGPANTGELFF
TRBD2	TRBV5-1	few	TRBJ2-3	TGCGCCAGCAGCCCGGTGCTAGCGGGAGAGAGCACAGATACGCAGTATTTT	CASSPVLAGESTDTQYF
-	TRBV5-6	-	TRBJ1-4	TGTGCCAGCAGACCCAACAGAGGGACTCGCGGTGAAAAACTGTTTTTT	CASRPNRGTRGEKLFF
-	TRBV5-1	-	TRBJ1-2	TGCGCCAGCAGCCGGACAGACTTTACTTATGGCTACACCTTC	CASSRTDFTYGYTF
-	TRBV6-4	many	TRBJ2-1	TGTGCCAGCAGTAGAGGGGCGATCGATGAGCAGTTCTTC	CASSRGAIDEQFF
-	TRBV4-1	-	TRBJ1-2	TGCGCCAGCAGCCAAGATAGTTACGGATACCGCTACACCTTC	CASSQDSYGYRYTF
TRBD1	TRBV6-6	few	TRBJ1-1	TGTGCCAGCAGTTACAGAAAAGGGGGCGGAATGAACACTGAAGCTTTCTTT	CASSYRKGGGMNTEAFF
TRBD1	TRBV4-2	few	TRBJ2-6	TGTGCCAGCAGCCAACGACAGGGGCTCAGCTCTGGGGCCAACGTCCTGACTTTC	CASSQRQGLSSGANVLTF
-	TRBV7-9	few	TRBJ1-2	TGTGCCAGCAGCTTAGCATTCTATGGCTACACCTTC	CASSLAFYGYTF
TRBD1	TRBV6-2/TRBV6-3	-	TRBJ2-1	TGTGCCAGCAGTTACTTAGGACAGGGGAGGATAAATGAGCAGTTCTTC	CASSYLGQGRINEQFF
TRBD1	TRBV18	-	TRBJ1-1	TGTGCCAGCTCACCATCCGGACAGGTTGATGAAGCTTTCTTT	CASSPSGQVDEAFF
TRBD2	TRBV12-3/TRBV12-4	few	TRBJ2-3	TGTGCCAGCAGTTTAGACGGACTAGCGGTTAGCACAGATACGCAGTATTTT	CASSLDGLAVSTDTQYF
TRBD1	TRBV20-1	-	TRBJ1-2	TGCAGTGCTCGGACGACAGGGACCGACAACTATGGCTACACCTTC	CSARTTGTDNYGYTF
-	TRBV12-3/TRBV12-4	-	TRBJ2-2	TGTGCCAGCAGTTTGTCCGGACCCGGTGGCACCGGGGAGCTGTTTTTT	CASSLSGPGGTGELFF
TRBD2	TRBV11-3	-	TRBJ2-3	TGTGCCAGCAGCCATTTCCCGGTACTAGCGGGAGGGTTCACAGATACGCAGTATTTT	CASSHFPVLAGGFTDTQYF
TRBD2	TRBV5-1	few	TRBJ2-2	TGCGCCAGCAGCTTGGCTAGCGGGAGCACCGGGGAGCTGTTTTTT	CASSLASGSTGELFF
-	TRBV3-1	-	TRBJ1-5	TGTGCCAGCAGCCTTAACAGGGATAACCAGCCCCAGCATTTT	CASSLNRDNQPQHF
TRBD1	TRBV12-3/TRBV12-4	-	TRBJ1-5	TGTGCCAGCAGTTCACAGGGGGCCGTTCAGCCCCAGCATTTT	CASSSQGAVQPQHF
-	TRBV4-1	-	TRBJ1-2	TGCGCCAGCAGCTCCGATACTACAGGGCCGTATGGCTACACCTTC	CASSSDTTGPYGYTF
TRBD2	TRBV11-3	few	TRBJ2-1	TGTGCCAGCAGCACCCGACTAGCCACCAATGAGCAGTTCTTC	CASSTRLATNEQFF
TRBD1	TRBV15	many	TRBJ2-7	TGTGCCACCAGCCGAAAGTCCGGGACAGGGGCCGAGCAGTACTTC	CATSRKSGTGAEQYF
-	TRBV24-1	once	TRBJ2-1	TGTGCCACCAGTGATAGCCACAATGAGCAGTTCTTC	CATSDSHNEQFF
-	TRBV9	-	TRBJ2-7	TGTGCCAGCAGCCTCAGGACTGGAAACGAGCAGTACTTC	CASSLRTGNEQYF
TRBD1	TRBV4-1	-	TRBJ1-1	TGCGCCAGCAGCCAAGGGGACAGGGCTTTGGGTGAAGCTTTCTTT	CASSQGDRALGEAFF
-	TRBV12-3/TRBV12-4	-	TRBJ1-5	TGTGCCAGCAGTTCCACCGGACGCGCCGATAGACCCCAGCATTTT	CASSSTGRADRPQHF
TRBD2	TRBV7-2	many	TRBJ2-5	TGTGCCAGCAGCCAGAGTACTAGCGGGCCTCAAGAGACCCAGTACTTC	CASSQSTSGPQETQYF
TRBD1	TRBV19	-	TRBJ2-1	TGTGCCAGTAGTATCCGCGGACAGGGTTCCTACAATGAGCAGTTCTTC	CASSIRGQGSYNEQFF
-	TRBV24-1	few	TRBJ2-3	TGTGCCACCAGTGATTGGACGGGCAGCACAGATACGCAGTATTTT	CATSDWTGSTDTQYF
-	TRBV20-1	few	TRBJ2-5	TGCAGTGCTAGATATGGTTCGGGAGAGACCCAGTACTTC	CSARYGSGETQYF
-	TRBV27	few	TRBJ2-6	TGTGCCAGCAGTTTAAGGCTAGTAGGGGCCAACGTCCTGACTTTC	CASSLRLVGANVLTF
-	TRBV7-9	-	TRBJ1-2	TGTGCCAGCAGCGCTGGGACCCCGAGGGGATATGGCTACACCTTC	CASSAGTPRGYGYTF
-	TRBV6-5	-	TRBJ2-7	TGTGCCAGCAGCCGAGGGAGGGGGCTCGAGCAGTACTTC	CASSRGRGLEQYF
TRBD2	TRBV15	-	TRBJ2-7	TGTGCCACCAGCAGAGATAGACTAGCGGGCCCAAACTACGAGCAGTACTTC	CATSRDRLAGPNYEQYF
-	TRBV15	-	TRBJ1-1	TGTGCCACCAGCAGAGATCGGGTTAACACTGAAGCTTTCTTT	CATSRDRVNTEAFF
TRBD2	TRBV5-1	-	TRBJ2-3	TGCGCCAGCAGCTTCTGGACTAGCGGGGGGGCAACAGATACGCAGTATTTT	CASSFWTSGGATDTQYF
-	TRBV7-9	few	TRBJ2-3	TGTGCCAGCAGCACCCTGGCAGATACGCAGTATTTT	CASSTLADTQYF
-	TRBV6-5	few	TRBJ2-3	TGTGCCAGCAGTTACCTGCAGGGACACACAGATACGCAGTATTTT	CASSYLQGHTDTQYF
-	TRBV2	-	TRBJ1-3	TGTGCCAGCAACCCAGGTCGCTCTGGAAACACCATATATTTT	CASNPGRSGNTIYF
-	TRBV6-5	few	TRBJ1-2	TGTGCCAGCAGTCCGTCCAGGGGAGGCTACACCTTC	CASSPSRGGYTF
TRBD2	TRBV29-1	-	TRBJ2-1	TGCAGCGCCCTGACTAGCGGGGGGGTGAATGAGCAGTTCTTC	CSALTSGGVNEQFF
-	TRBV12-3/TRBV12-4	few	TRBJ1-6	TGTGCCAGCAGCTCAGGCATCTCCTATAATTCACCCCTCCACTTT	CASSSGISYNSPLHF
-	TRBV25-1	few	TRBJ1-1	TGTGCCAGCAGTGTTTCGGTCCAGGGGACTGAAGCTTTCTTT	CASSVSVQGTEAFF
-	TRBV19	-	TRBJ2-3	TGTGCCAGTAGTCGCCCCGCGGGACAGCTGATTAGCACAGATACGCAGTATTTT	CASSRPAGQLISTDTQYF
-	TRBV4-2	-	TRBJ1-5	TGTGCCAGCAGCCAAGATCAGAATCAGCCCCAGCATTTT	CASSQDQNQPQHF
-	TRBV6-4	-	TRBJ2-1	TGTGCCAGCAGCTCGGACGGACACAATGAGCAGTTCTTC	CASSSDGHNEQFF